The 5 T cell receptor beta chains below all came from one sample that was sequenced in a study of beta chain features in type 1 diabetes. Reverse transcribing all isolated RNA meant expressed TCRB transcripts were sequenced. Measured with immunoSEQ multiplex PCR; TCRdb has only the in-frame clones, and not every one. Of roughly 700,000 clones detected, around 15% appear once; the ten largest clones hold approximately 0.021%. Antigens of these TCRs are unknown. Study-level points and caveats: Type 1 diabetes patients had TCRB CDR3s that were shorter (moderately but significantly so) in all four CD4+ subsets.

The sequencing input was naive CD4+ T cells from blood. The receptors derive from a man younger than 35 with type 1 diabetes.

This clone has only a few counts. CDR3 loop: CASSSSTGRSYEQYF. The CDR3 coding sequence is TGTGCCAGCAGTTCGTCGACAGGGAGGTCCTACGAGCAGTACTTC. This chain connects TRBV6-6 to TRBJ2-7; a possible D gene is TRBD1 (7 bases). This CDR3 contains 15 residues. V shed 4 bases and J shed 1 base, with 14 bases lying between them. Per germline, CDR1 MNHNY and CDR2 SVGAGI (reference sequence).

The chain is built from TRBV4-1 and TRBJ2-4, with D hard to call. Germline CDR1 reads MGHRA; CDR2 reads YSYEKL. The CDR3 spans 15 residues. The germline V and J ends were trimmed by 4 bases and 0 bases, with 10 bases remaining between them. The chain's CDR3 is CASSRIRLAKNIQYF. The CDR3 DNA follows: TGCGCCAGCAGCCGTATCAGACTAGCCAAAAACATTCAGTACTTC.

This clone has more than one count but fewer than ten. V and J are TRBV30 and TRBJ2-5, with D perhaps matching TRBD1 (5 bases). CDR3 length: 15 amino acids. The germline V gene encodes CDR1 GTSNPN and CDR2 SVGIG (reference sequence). V lost 0 bases to trimming and J lost 3 bases, with 14 bases between them. The CDR3 here is CAWSVGLPREETQYF. CDR3 DNA sequence: TGTGCCTGGAGTGTCGGCCTCCCCAGGGAAGAGACCCAGTACTTC. The whole variable domain, filled in from reference TRBV30 and TRBJ2-5, reads SQTIHQWPATLVQPVGSPLSLECTVEGTSNPNLYWYRQAAGRGLQLLFYSVGIGQISSEVPQNLSASRPQDRQFILSSKKLLLSDSGFYLCAWSVGLPREETQYFGPGTRLLVL.

This clone was detected only a few times. This sequence joins TRBV30 and TRBJ1-1, with D possibly TRBD1 on 5 matching bases. V gave up 4 bases and J gave up 4 bases, with 10 bases separating them. Germline V gene lookup returns CDR1 GTSNPN and CDR2 SVGIG (reference sequence). The CDR3 is 12 amino acids. The CDR3 DNA sequence: TGTGCCTGGACTAGGGGACGCACTGAAGCTTTCTTT. Translated, it gives CAWTRGRTEAFF. The full variable domain, rest sourced from reference TRBV30 and TRBJ1-1, is SQTIHQWPATLVQPVGSPLSLECTVEGTSNPNLYWYRQAAGRGLQLLFYSVGIGQISSEVPQNLSASRPQDRQFILSSKKLLLSDSGFYLCAWTRGRTEAFFGQGTRLTVV.

The chain carries TRBV13 and TRBJ1-1, with TRBD1 matching 7 bases. The CDR3 is 13 amino acids. Trimming took 6 bases from V and 7 from J; bases not matched to a gene: 8. The germline CDR1 and CDR2 sequences are PRHDT and FYEKMQ (reference sequence). CDR3 nucleotide sequence: TGTGCCAGCAGTCCAACAGGGGTCCTTGAAGCTTTCTTT. Encoded protein: CASSPTGVLEAFF.